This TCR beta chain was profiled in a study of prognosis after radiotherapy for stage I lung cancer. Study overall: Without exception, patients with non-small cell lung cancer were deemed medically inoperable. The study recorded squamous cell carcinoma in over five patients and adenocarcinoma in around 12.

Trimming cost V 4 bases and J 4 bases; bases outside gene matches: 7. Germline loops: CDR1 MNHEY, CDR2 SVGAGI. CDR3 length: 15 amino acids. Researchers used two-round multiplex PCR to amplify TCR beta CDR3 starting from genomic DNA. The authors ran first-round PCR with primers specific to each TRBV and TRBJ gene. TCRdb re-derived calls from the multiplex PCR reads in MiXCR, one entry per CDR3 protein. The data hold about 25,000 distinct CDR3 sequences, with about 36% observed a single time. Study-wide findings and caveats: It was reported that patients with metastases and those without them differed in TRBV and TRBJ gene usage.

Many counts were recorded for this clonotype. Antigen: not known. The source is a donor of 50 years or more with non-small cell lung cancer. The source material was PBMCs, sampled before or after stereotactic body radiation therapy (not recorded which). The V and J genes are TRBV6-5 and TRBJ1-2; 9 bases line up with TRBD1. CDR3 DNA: TGTGCCAGCAGTTCGCCGGGACAGGGCTTCTATGGCTACACCTTC. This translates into CASSSPGQGFYGYTF.